What follows are 10 T cell receptor beta chains derived from one specimen sequenced in a study of cytomegalovirus exposure and HLA in healthy donors (dated by TCRdb to about 2017). The receptor library was made with the immunoSEQ multiplex PCR assay. A mixture of 60 forward primers for TCR Vbeta segments and 13 reverse primers for TCR Jbeta segments was used in the multiplex PCR. TCRdb provides this immuneACCESS table in a form limited to in-frame rearrangements. Some clones are lacking; in checked studies, under half of them reflect an unresolved V gene, and why the rest are absent is not known. For this sample there are about 150,000 clones; approximately 73% appear just once. Of the sample, 5% to 6.5% is held by the ten largest clones. Sequencing was carried out using PBMCs. These receptors were collected from a woman younger than 35 in good health and CMV-seropositive.

The chain recombines TRBV12-5 with TRBJ2-1, with 10 bases identical to TRBD2. V trimming: 9 bases; J trimming: 10 bases; junction bases outside the gene matches: 18. Germline V gene sequence: CDR1 LGHNT, CDR2 FRNRAP. This CDR3 is 16 amino acids long. CDR3 sequence (DNA): TGTGCTAGGTCGCCCTCTAGCGGGGGAGGTACGCGGGAGCAGTTCTTC. Translated, it gives CARSPSSGGGTREQFF.

The rearrangement uses TRBV6-5 and TRBJ2-7; 8 bases are shared with TRBD1. Germline V gene data show CDR1 as MNHEY and CDR2 as SVGAGI. This CDR3 has 13 residues. Unmatched junction bases numbered 4, after V lost 4 bases and J lost 5 bases. In DNA, the CDR3 is TGTGCCAGCAGTTTCTCGACAGGGGACGAGCAGTACTTC. It yields the protein CASSFSTGDEQYF.

The V call is TRBV7-2, the J call TRBJ2-7; 7 nucleotides align to TRBD2. The CDR3 is made up of 14 amino acids. V gave up 5 bases and J gave up 3 bases; unmatched junction bases: 7. CDR1 SGHTA and CDR2 FQGNSA come from the germline V gene. CDR3 protein: CASSVAGTNYEQYF. CDR3 DNA sequence: TGTGCCAGCAGCGTGGCCGGGACTAACTACGAGCAGTACTTC.

The genes are TRBV4-3 and TRBJ2-2; 7 bases align to TRBD1. In germline, CDR1 is LGHNA, CDR2 YSLEER. V was pared by 2 bases and J by 8 bases, with 14 bases of the junction left unmatched. The CDR3 consists of 17 residues. The CDR3 loop is CASSQRVPVQGLGELFF. In nucleotides, the CDR3 is TGCGCCAGCAGCCAAAGGGTCCCCGTACAGGGGTTGGGGGAGCTGTTTTTT.

This clone came up once. The J gene is TRBJ2-1, the V gene TRBV9, with 7 bases identical to TRBD1. The CDR3 runs 17 residues. The V gene's germline CDR1 is SGDLS and CDR2 YYNGEE. With 0 bases clipped from V and 7 bases from J, the junction kept 13 bases outside the gene matches. The CDR3 coding sequence is TGTGCCAGCAGCGTAGCCACAGGGACAGCTAGATTGAATGAGCAGTTCTTC. Translated, it gives CASSVATGTARLNEQFF.

The chain combines TRBV10-3 with TRBJ1-2, with D possibly TRBD1 on 6 matching bases. Germline assignment: CDR1 ENHRY and CDR2 SYGVKD. The V gene lost 3 bases and the J gene lost 6 bases, with 17 bases spanning the gap. The CDR3 is 15 residues long. CDR3: CAISEGRAEGDGYTF. In DNA, the CDR3 is TGTGCCATCAGTGAAGGCAGGGCCGAGGGGGATGGCTACACCTTC.

Turning to this clone: A junction end diverges from the germline sequence, so it may reflect a read error. This chain links TRBV7-9 with TRBJ2-7; D not resolved. The CDR3 extends over 13 amino acids. Germline CDR1 SEHNR, CDR2 FQNEAQ (reference sequence). CDR3 sequence (DNA): TGTTCCAGCAGCTCCATCTACGATCCCGAGCAGTACTTC. Translating it yields CSSSSIYDPEQYF.

The V call is TRBV6-4, the J call TRBJ2-5; D possibly corresponds to TRBD1 (5 bases). The CDR3 consists of 17 residues. The V and J ends lost 2 bases and 0 bases respectively, with 16 bases between them. Per germline, CDR1 MRHNA and CDR2 SNTAGT. CDR3 residues: CASSDARGSTYQETQYF. The CDR3 DNA reads as TGTGCCAGCAGTGACGCAAGGGGAAGTACGTACCAAGAGACCCAGTACTTC.

CDR3 loop: CASSDSGGNQPQHF. The CDR3 DNA follows: TGTGCCAGCAGTGACAGCGGGGGCAATCAGCCCCAGCATTTT. The rearrangement links TRBV4-2 to TRBJ1-5; maybe TRBD1 (5 bases). Germline CDR1 is LGHNA and CDR2 is YNFKEQ. The CDR3 spans 14 residues. The V gene lost 6 bases and the J gene lost 2 bases, with 11 bases spanning the gap.

The CDR3 bases are TGCGCCAGCAGCCAAGGGCGGGGGCACTACGAGCAGTACTTC. It yields the protein CASSQGRGHYEQYF. V gene TRBV4-1 combines with J gene TRBJ2-7; weak D call: TRBD2 (7 bases). Deletions cut 1 base from V and 3 bases from J, with 10 bases between. This CDR3 is 14 amino acids long. Per the germline V gene, CDR1 is MGHRA and CDR2 is YSYEKL.